This TCR beta chain was sequenced during a study of Ad26.COV2.S vaccination and SARS-CoV-2 variants (dated by TCRdb to the early 2020s). Describing the broader study: Donors in the vaccine arm were drawn from COV1001, a phase I-IIa trial of Ad26.COV2.S in healthy adults that was multicentre, randomized, double-blind and placebo-controlled. Investigators remained blinded to trial group allocation during experiments and outcome assessment. TCRbeta repertoire sequencing was used to assess the specificity and breadth of SARS-CoV-2-reactive T cell receptors after Ad26.COV2.S vaccination. A total of some 30 samples were included in the TCR-sequenced set, comprising around 20 Ad26.COV2.S vaccine recipients, 5 placebo recipients and 8 SARS-CoV-2 convalescent individuals. Ad26.COV2.S was administered intramuscularly at a dose of 5x10^10 or 1x10^11 viral particles, either as one shot or as two shots given 56 days apart. Trial participants were randomized into five groups of five, in which low-dose or high-dose Ad26.COV2.S was given once or twice, or placebo was given on both occasions.

The germline V gene supplies CDR1 SGHTA and CDR2 FQGNSA. Cut back by 5 bases and 8 bases, the V and J ends lie 13 bases apart. The CDR3 measures 14 amino acids from cysteine to phenylalanine. The DNA shown is the 42-base CDR3, in frame from base 1. What this sample's treatment or condition label stands for: 19 received Ad26.COV2.S at low or high dose, single or two shots; about 5 received placebo; per-sample allocation not given. For vaccine and placebo recipients, the sequenced repertoires came from samples collected on day 63 after the first injection. Between 29 July and 7 August 2020, Cohort 1b enrolled about two dozen adults aged 18-55 years at one site in Boston, USA. As a vaccine, Ad26.COV2.S was a replication-incompetent adenovirus type 26 vector that expressed a prefusion-stabilized SARS-CoV-2 spike protein derived from the original Wuhan strain. The immunoSEQ Assay was the method used to sequence TCRbeta CDR3 regions. After extraction, genomic DNA underwent amplification by bias-controlled multiplex PCR, followed by high-throughput sequencing. Turning to the authors' computational methods: To quantify the absolute abundance of each unique TCRbeta CDR3 region, sequences were collapsed and filtered. T cell fraction was estimated by normalizing TCRbeta template counts to usable DNA, with usable DNA measured through amplification of reference genes found in all nucleated cells. Repertoire TCRs were annotated as SARS-CoV-2-specific when V gene, CDR3 amino acid sequence and J gene were exactly matched to a known reactive TCR set. The reference SARS-CoV-2 TCR set was obtained from MIRA and was filtered for enrichment in COVID-19-positive ImmuneCODE repertoires, whereby public or cross-reactive TCRs were removed. Using the MIRA antigens, annotated TCRs were further analysed by specific ORF or by position within an ORF. Depth was the summed frequency of annotated unique rearrangements, while breadth was defined as annotated unique rearrangements over total unique productive rearrangements. Two-sided Wilcoxon rank-sum tests were applied when comparing TCR breadth between groups. TCRdb took over this immuneACCESS table, retaining in-frame rearrangements with V and J assigned. Such tables are incomplete; in checked studies, under half of the missing clones stem from an unresolved V gene, and the remainder is unexplained. V and J calls and clone size are those listed in that table; D and trimming were worked out from the DNA. In all, the sample holds about 320,000 clones, and 70% to 90% of those were seen once. 1.5% to 2.5% of the sample is in the top ten clones.

Paper-wide results and their limitations: The authors noted that the TCR breadth and depth analyses may have underestimated total T cell responses. After vaccination, substantial breadth of spike-specific CD8+ and CD4+ T cell responses was reported. The study was not powered for comparison of responses between vaccine doses or regimens. Higher spike-specific TCR breadth was observed in Ad26.COV2.S recipients than in placebo recipients (P = 0.0014). Vaccine and placebo recipients had similar non-spike TCR breadth, a finding consistent with the vaccine containing only spike.

This clone was counted at least ten times. It lacks a known antigen. One base away there is no much larger clone; base qualities are not given. This receptor was obtained from a person aged 18-65 years who received the Ad26.COV2.S COVID-19 vaccine or a placebo. The rearranged segments are TRBV7-2 and TRBJ1-6; TRBD1 is a weak D gene call, 6 bases matching. Sequencing was performed on peripheral blood, taken in a trial of Ad26.COV2.S vaccine versus placebo. CDR3 reads: CASSVQGRDSPLHF. The nucleotide sequence reads TGTGCCAGCAGCGTACAGGGTCGGGATTCACCCCTCCACTTT.